This is a list of T cell receptor beta chains from one sample in a study of cytotoxic CD8 clonotypes in ibrutinib-treated CLL. TCRdb's table, derived via immunoSEQ multiplex PCR, lists solely in-frame clones and lacks some. The table has more than 200,000 clones, just under 80% seen once; the top ten hold roughly an eighth. The source material was PBMCs, sampled after 12 months of ibrutinib treatment. The receptors here all came from a human donor with chronic lymphocytic leukemia. CDR3s include the opening cysteine and the closing phenylalanine or tryptophan. The order of the fields is V gene, CDR3 protein.

V: TRBV7-7; CDR3: CASSFSYGAETQYF
V: TRBV20-1; CDR3: CSAPENTEAFF
V: TRBV7-9; CDR3: CASSLPGETNTEAFF
V: TRBV7-2; CDR3: CASSPWGVSGSTDTQYF
V: TRBV10-3; CDR3: CAISETSGAGGSPLHF
V: TRBV18; CDR3: CASSPLLGVRTDTQYF
V: TRBV5-5; CDR3: CASSLSVGTSGTGANVLTF
V: TRBV9; CDR3: CASSSHSTGNTEAFF
V: TRBV15; CDR3: CATAETGSVYEQYF
V: TRBV9; CDR3: CASSPKLWGEQFF
V: TRBV30; CDR3: CAWRRGQGAYEQYF
V: TRBV5-1; CDR3: CASSLAQGFTGELFF
V: TRBV28; CDR3: CASSLGGRRDGYTF
V: TRBV5-1; CDR3: CASSPTGQQQDGEQYF
V: TRBV10-3; CDR3: CAISQGPGQGHYEQYF
V: TRBV25-1; CDR3: CAIGTGTVSETQYF
V: TRBV28; CDR3: CASSLFRINYGYTF
V: TRBV30; CDR3: CAWSVWPTDTQYF
V: TRBV7-6; CDR3: CASSLITDTQYF
V: TRBV6-5; CDR3: CASSYSGLGSIKGYTF
V: TRBV14; CDR3: CASSQTGYYGYTF